These 5 T cell receptor beta chains came from one sample sequenced in a study of control samples from healthy donors and cancer patients. Here immunoSEQ multiplex PCR was the method, and the copy in TCRdb shows in-frame clones only, minus some. Counted here are around 30,000 clones, approximately 91% occurring once; the ten biggest clones make up about an eighth. Sequenced material: PBMCs. Receptors originate from a middle-aged man with lung cancer.

The chain combines TRBV11-2 with TRBJ2-2, with D uncertain. V gave up 1 base and J gave up 4 bases, with 7 bases separating them. CDR1 SGHAT and CDR2 FQNNGV come from the germline V gene. CDR3 length: 14 residues. The DNA for the CDR3 is TGTGCCAGCAGCTTAGTAAGATTCACCGGGGAGCTGTTTTTT. Its translation: CASSLVRFTGELFF. Variable domain in full (rest from reference TRBV11-2 and TRBJ2-2): EAGVAQSPRYKIIEKRQSVAFWCNPISGHATLYWYQQILGQGPKLLIQFQNNGVVDDSQLPKDRFSAERLKGVDSTLKIQPAKLEDSAVYLCASSLVRFTGELFFGEGSRLTVL.

This clone was counted a single time. This rearrangement joins TRBV13 to TRBJ1-6, with D uncertain. Germline V gene lookup returns CDR1 PRHDT and CDR2 FYEKMQ (reference sequence). The CDR3 consists of 16 residues. Trimming pared 0 bases from V and 11 bases from J, leaving 17 bases between. DNA for the CDR3: TGTGCCAGCAGCTTAGGTGTTGCGGGGTCAGAGACACCCCTCCACTTT. Its protein product is CASSLGVAGSETPLHF.

This sequence joins TRBV7-9 and TRBJ2-2; 7 bases fit TRBD1. V shed 8 bases and J 2 bases; nucleotides not matched to a gene: 8. Germline CDR1 SEHNR, CDR2 FQNEAQ (reference sequence). There are 15 residues in the CDR3. The CDR3 nucleotides read TGTGCCAGCGGGGACGGGACAGCAAACACCGGGGAGCTGTTTTTT. This gives the protein CASGDGTANTGELFF. Full variable domain (outside the CDR3, taken from reference TRBV7-9 and TRBJ2-2): DTGVSQNPRHKITKRGQNVTFRCDPISEHNRLYWYRQTLGQGPEFLTYFQNEAQLEKSRLLSDRFSAERPKGSFSTLEIQRTEQGDSAMYLCASGDGTANTGELFFGEGSRLTVL.

The chain recombines TRBV2 with TRBJ2-7; 7 bases match TRBD1. CDR3 size: 14 residues. Losses at the gene ends were 1 base for V and 4 bases for J; bases not matched to a gene: 4. CDR1 is SNHLY, CDR2 FYNNEI, per germline. The CDR3 loop reads CASSEVTGIYEQYF. CDR3 in DNA: TGTGCCAGCAGTGAAGTGACAGGGATTTACGAGCAGTACTTC.

This clone was observed once. This chain joins TRBV5-1 and TRBJ1-5, with a tentative D call TRBD1 (6 bases). Germline-derived CDR1 and CDR2 are SGHRS and YFSETQ. There are 13 residues in the CDR3. Trimming removed 4 bases at V and 6 bases at J, with 11 bases between. Here the CDR3 DNA reads TGCGCCAGCAGCGCGCAACAGGGTCAGCCCCAGCATTTT. Its translation is CASSAQQGQPQHF.